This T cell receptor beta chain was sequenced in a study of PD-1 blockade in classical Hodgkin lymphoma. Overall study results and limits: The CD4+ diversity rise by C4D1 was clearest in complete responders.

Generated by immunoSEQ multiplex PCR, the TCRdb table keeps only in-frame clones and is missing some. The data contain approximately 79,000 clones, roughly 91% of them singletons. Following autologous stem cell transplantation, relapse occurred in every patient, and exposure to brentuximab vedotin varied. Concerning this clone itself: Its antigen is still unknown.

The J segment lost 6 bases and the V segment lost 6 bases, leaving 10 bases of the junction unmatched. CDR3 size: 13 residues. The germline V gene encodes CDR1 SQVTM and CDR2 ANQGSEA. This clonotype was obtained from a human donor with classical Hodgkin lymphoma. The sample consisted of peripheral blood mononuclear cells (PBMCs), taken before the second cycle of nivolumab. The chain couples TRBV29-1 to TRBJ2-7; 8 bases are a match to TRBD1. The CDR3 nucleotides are TGCAGCGTGAGCCGGGACAGGCTGCTCGAGCAGTACTTC. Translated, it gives CSVSRDRLLEQYF.